This TCR beta chain was profiled in a study of blood T cell repertoires in COVID-19. About the study: The samples span acute and convalescent COVID-19 from the United States, Italy and Spain. PBMCs, B-cell-depleted T cells, or T cells were the source of the cDNA or gDNA that made up the material.

The CDR3 covers 15 residues. V lost 2 bases and J 4 bases, leaving 14 bases between the germline ends. CDR1 is MNHEY, CDR2 SMNVEV, per germline (reference sequence). Per the authors' pipeline: Estimation of nucleated cell counts was performed using reference gene primer amplification. Generated by immunoSEQ multiplex PCR, the TCRdb table keeps only in-frame clones and is missing some. Clonal size and the V and J genes are those of that table, whereas D and trimming came from the DNA. Of nearly 50,000 clones in the sample, 86% were seen once. The receptor was isolated from a woman aged 60 to 75 with acute or convalescent COVID-19. The sample comprised peripheral blood. The chain couples TRBV27 to TRBJ1-1; D is perhaps TRBD1 (6 bases). Written as DNA, the CDR3 is TGTGCCAGCAGTTTAGATCGGGGGGCGCGCACTGAAGCTTTCTTT. Protein sequence: CASSLDRGARTEAFF.